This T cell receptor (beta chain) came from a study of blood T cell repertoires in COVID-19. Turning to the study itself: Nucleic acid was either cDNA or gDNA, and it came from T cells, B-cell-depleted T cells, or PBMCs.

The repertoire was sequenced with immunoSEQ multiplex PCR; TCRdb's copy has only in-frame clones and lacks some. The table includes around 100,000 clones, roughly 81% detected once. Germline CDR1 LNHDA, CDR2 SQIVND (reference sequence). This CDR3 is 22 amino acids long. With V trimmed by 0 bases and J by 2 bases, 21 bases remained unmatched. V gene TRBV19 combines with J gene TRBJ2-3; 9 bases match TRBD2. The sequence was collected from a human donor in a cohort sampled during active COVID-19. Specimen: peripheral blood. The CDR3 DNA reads TGTGCCAGTAGTATAGATGGGATGGTCGGTTTGACGGCGGGAGGGCTCACAGATACGCAGTATTTT. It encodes CASSIDGMVGLTAGGLTDTQYF. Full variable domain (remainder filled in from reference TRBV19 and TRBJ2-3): DGGITQSPKYLFRKEGQNVTLSCEQNLNHDAMYWYRQDPGQGLRLIYYSQIVNDFQKGDIAEGYSVSREKKESFPLTVTSAQKNPTAFYLCASSIDGMVGLTAGGLTDTQYFGPGTRLTVL.